The sequence of this T cell receptor beta chain was determined in a study of response to subunit inactivated influenza vaccine. Per the germline V gene, CDR1 is MDHEN and CDR2 is SYDVKM. The CDR3 has 17 residues. Trimming left V 5 bases short and J 3 bases short, with 22 bases between. This clonotype appeared a few times. Each CDR3 protein is one row after TCRdb ran MiXCR on the RT-PCR reads. The sample contains about 540,000 distinct CDR3 sequences, approximately 22% of which appear only once. The sample was also linked to a second study, of T cells expressing NK-cell markers. That source reports: A 5'RACE template switching approach incorporating UMIs was used to make TCR beta cDNA. One of eight sequenced donors was HCMV-seronegative; the other seven were seropositive.

This chain connects TRBV28 to TRBJ1-2, with a weak D call TRBD1 (5 bases). This TCR came from a man in his fifties or sixties who received an inactivated influenza vaccine. The specimen comprised CD4+ T cells sorted from PBMCs, sampled approximately 12 days after vaccination. This CDR3 reads CASSRIFGTEEDYGYTF. The DNA for the CDR3 is TGTGCCAGCAGTCGGATCTTCGGGACGGAGGAGGACTATGGCTACACCTTC.